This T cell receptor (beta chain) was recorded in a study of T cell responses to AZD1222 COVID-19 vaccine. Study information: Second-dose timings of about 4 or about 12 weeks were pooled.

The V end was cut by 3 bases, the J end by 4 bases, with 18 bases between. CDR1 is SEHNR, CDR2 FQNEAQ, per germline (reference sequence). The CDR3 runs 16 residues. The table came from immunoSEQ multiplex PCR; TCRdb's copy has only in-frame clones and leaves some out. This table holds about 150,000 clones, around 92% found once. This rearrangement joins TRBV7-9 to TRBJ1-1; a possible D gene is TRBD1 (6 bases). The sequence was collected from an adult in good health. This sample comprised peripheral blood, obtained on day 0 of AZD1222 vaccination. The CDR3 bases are TGTGCCAGCAGCTTCCCAGGGGTGGTGGTTAGCACTGAAGCTTTCTTT. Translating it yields CASSFPGVVVSTEAFF.